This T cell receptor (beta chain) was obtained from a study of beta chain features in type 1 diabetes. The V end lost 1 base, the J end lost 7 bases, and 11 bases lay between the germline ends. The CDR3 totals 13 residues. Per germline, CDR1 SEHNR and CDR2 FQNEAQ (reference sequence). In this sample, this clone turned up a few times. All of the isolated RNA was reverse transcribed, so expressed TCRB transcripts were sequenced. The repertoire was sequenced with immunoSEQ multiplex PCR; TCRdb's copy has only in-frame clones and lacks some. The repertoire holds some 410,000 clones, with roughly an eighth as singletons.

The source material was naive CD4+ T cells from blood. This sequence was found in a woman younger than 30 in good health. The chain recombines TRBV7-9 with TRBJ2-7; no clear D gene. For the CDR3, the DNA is TGTGCCAGCAGCTTAGGCGGTTGGGATGAGCAGTACTTC. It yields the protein CASSLGGWDEQYF.